Sequencing of this T cell receptor (beta chain) was carried out in a study of shared clonotypes between healthy human individuals. The study, taken as a whole, reports: Lower generation probabilities were found for non-shared clonotypes than for those shared by all four donors. Across subsets, estimated richness was generally greater for naive than for memory populations. Clonotype sharing across donors was expected to vary with sequencing depth.

Terminally differentiated effector memory CD45RA+ cells were excluded by CCR7 positive selection of CD45RO-negative cells. The V segment lost 0 bases and the J segment 4 bases; nucleotides outside the gene matches: 3. Germline CDR1 and CDR2: SGHDT and YYEEEE. This CDR3 is 14 amino acids long. Deep was the level used in running the assay. Produced via immunoSEQ multiplex PCR; TCRdb's table is partial and in-frame only. The sample carries approximately 590,000 clones, over 95% recorded once. With regard to this clone: What it binds is not known.

Sequenced input: naive CD8+ T cells sorted from blood. The TCR was taken from a young woman in good health. The J gene is TRBJ2-7, the V gene TRBV5-6; 8 nucleotides match TRBD1. The CDR3 sequence is CASSLGQGRYEQYF. For the CDR3, the DNA is TGTGCCAGCAGCTTGGGACAGGGGCGGTACGAGCAGTACTTC.